A single sample gave rise to the 31 T cell receptor beta chains below, sequenced in a study of cytomegalovirus exposure and HLA in healthy donors. Assay used: immunoSEQ multiplex PCR; TCRdb lists only in-frame clones, some missing. The sample yields 170,000 or so clones, 84% seen once. Sequencing used PBMCs. Receptors originate from a woman aged 18-35 years in good health and CMV-seropositive.

This chain uses TRBV6-1 with TRBJ1-2; maybe TRBD1 (5 bases). The CDR3 has 14 amino acids. CDR1 is MNHNS and CDR2 is SASEGT in the germline V gene. V lost 7 bases, J lost 5 bases, and 17 bases lay in between. CDR3 sequence: CASTLNPTVYGYTF. CDR3 DNA: TGTGCCAGCACCTTAAACCCGACAGTTTATGGCTACACCTTC.

The V call is TRBV9, the J call TRBJ2-5; 14 positions agree with TRBD2. CDR1 is SGDLS, CDR2 YYNGEE, per germline. This CDR3 spans 16 amino acids. The V segment lost 4 bases and the J segment 5 bases; nucleotides outside the gene matches: 7. The CDR3: CASSPQTSGGAETQYF. Here the CDR3 DNA reads TGTGCCAGCAGCCCGCAGACTAGCGGGGGGGCCGAGACCCAGTACTTC.

The chain joins TRBV28 to TRBJ2-1; TRBD1 aligns across 7 bases. The J segment lost 0 bases and the V segment lost 3 bases, leaving 5 bases of the junction unmatched. Germline-derived CDR1 and CDR2 are MDHEN and SYDVKM. The CDR3 runs 16 residues. CDR3 in amino acids: CASSFLGQSSYNEQFF. The CDR3 nucleotides are TGTGCCAGCAGTTTTTTGGGACAGAGCTCCTACAATGAGCAGTTCTTC.

The genes are TRBV25-1 and TRBJ1-2; possible D gene TRBD1, 5 bases. Germline V gene data show CDR1 as MGHDK and CDR2 as SYGVNS. Trimming removed 5 bases from V and 7 bases from J, with 11 bases in between. This CDR3 is 12 amino acids long. The CDR3: CASSPGGTGYTF. CDR3 in DNA: TGTGCCAGCAGTCCTGGGGGGACTGGCTACACCTTC.

The chain joins TRBV7-2 to TRBJ1-2; no clear D gene. This CDR3 is built from 14 residues. V lost 2 bases and J lost 4, with 11 bases in between. Germline V gene data show CDR1 as SGHTA and CDR2 as FQGNSA. CDR3 DNA: TGTGCCAGCAGCTTACTGGGCGGAGGCTATGGCTACACCTTC. This gives the protein CASSLLGGGYGYTF.

The count of this clone is one. The chain combines TRBV29-1 with TRBJ2-7; 9 positions match TRBD2. The CDR3 spans 13 residues. CDR1 and CDR2 (germline): SQVTM, ANQGSEA. Losses at the gene ends were 6 bases for V and 2 bases for J; bases not matched to a gene: 5. In DNA form, the CDR3 reads TGCAGCGTCGGGCTAGCGGGACCCTACGAGCAGTACTTC. Translated: CSVGLAGPYEQYF.

V gene TRBV7-8 combines with J gene TRBJ2-5; D ambiguous. The V end was cut by 0 bases, the J end by 4 bases, with 3 bases between. Germline V lookup: CDR1 SGHVS, CDR2 FQNEAQ. This CDR3 has 12 residues. CDR3 protein: CASSLARETQYF. CDR3 nucleotides: TGTGCCAGCAGCTTAGCTAGAGAGACCCAGTACTTC.

This clone is a singleton in its sample. This chain connects TRBV5-1 to TRBJ1-2, with D perhaps TRBD1 (5 bases). V lost 5 bases, J lost 2 bases, and 16 bases lay in between. Germline V gene lookup returns CDR1 SGHRS and CDR2 YFSETQ. CDR3 length: 15 residues. The CDR3 reads CASRYRKGLNYGYTF. In DNA form, the CDR3 reads TGCGCCAGCAGATATCGCAAGGGGCTGAACTATGGCTACACCTTC.

This clone has a single count. The rearrangement joins TRBV5-1 to TRBJ1-3; 8 positions agree with TRBD1. With 0 bases clipped from V and 5 bases from J, the junction kept 7 bases outside the gene matches. CDR3 size: 16 residues. Germline CDR1 SGHRS, CDR2 YFSETQ. Here the CDR3 DNA reads TGCGCCAGCAGCTTGGGAGGCGGGACAGGTCGAAACACCATATATTTT. Its protein product is CASSLGGGTGRNTIYF.

V is TRBV27 and J is TRBJ1-1, with a weak D call TRBD1 (5 bases). With 3 bases removed from V and 2 bases from J, the gap between germline ends came to 25 bases. The CDR3 covers 19 residues. Germline loops: CDR1 MNHEY, CDR2 SMNVEV (reference sequence). CDR3 nucleotides: TGTGCCAGCAGTTTTATTCTCGGATCGTCGGGGGGGTTAAACACTGAAGCTTTCTTT. Its translation: CASSFILGSSGGLNTEAFF.

The V call is TRBV7-9, the J call TRBJ2-1; 7 nucleotides agree with TRBD1. Unmatched junction bases numbered 9, after V lost 7 bases and J lost 0 bases. This CDR3 is 16 amino acids long. In germline, CDR1 is SEHNR, CDR2 FQNEAQ (reference sequence). CDR3 sequence (DNA): TGTGCCAGCACCTCACAGGGGCCGAGCTCCTACAATGAGCAGTTCTTC. It is translated as CASTSQGPSSYNEQFF.

This chain joins TRBV7-9 and TRBJ2-3; D not certain. Germline CDR1 and CDR2: SEHNR and FQNEAQ (reference sequence). CDR3 length: 12 amino acids. The V and J ends lost 5 bases and 3 bases respectively, with 6 bases between them. The CDR3 sequence is CASSTGTDTQYF. The CDR3 bases are TGTGCCAGCAGCACCGGGACAGATACGCAGTATTTT.

V is TRBV4-3 and J is TRBJ2-2; a weak D match, TRBD2 (6 bases). Germline V CDR1 and CDR2: LGHNA, YSLEER. The CDR3 has 17 residues. The ends were cut back, 4 bases at V and 3 bases at J, with 18 bases in the middle. The DNA of the CDR3 is TGCGCCAGCAGCCCTCGGAGGGCGTTGAGGTACACCGGGGAGCTGTTTTTT. Its protein product is CASSPRRALRYTGELFF.

The chain employs TRBV19 and TRBJ1-5; 7 bases line up with TRBD1. Germline V lookup: CDR1 LNHDA, CDR2 SQIVND (reference sequence). The CDR3 extends over 15 amino acids. The J segment lost 3 bases and the V segment lost 6 bases, leaving 8 bases of the junction unmatched. CDR3 DNA: TGTGCCAGTAGAAATCAGGACAGGAACAATCAGCCCCAGCATTTT. Protein: CASRNQDRNNQPQHF.

The rearrangement uses TRBV4-2 and TRBJ2-3; the match to TRBD2 covers 8 bases. Looked up from germline, CDR1 is LGHNA and CDR2 is YNFKEQ. CDR3 length: 16 residues. V was pared by 0 bases and J by 5 bases, with 7 bases of the junction left unmatched. CDR3 in amino acids: CASSQEGSGGRDTQYF. For the CDR3, the DNA is TGTGCCAGCAGCCAAGAAGGAAGCGGGGGTCGAGATACGCAGTATTTT.

This chain connects TRBV4-2 to TRBJ2-3; the D is unclear. Germline CDR1 reads LGHNA; CDR2 reads YNFKEQ. The CDR3 contains 14 residues. Trimming left V 2 bases short and J 2 bases short, with 8 bases between. DNA of the CDR3: TGTGCCAGCAGCCAATCTAAATTCACAGATACGCAGTATTTT. This gives the protein CASSQSKFTDTQYF.

The V gene is TRBV7-6, the J gene TRBJ2-3, with 11 positions matching TRBD2. CDR1 SGHVS and CDR2 FNYEAQ come from the germline V gene. J was trimmed by 2 bases and V by 5 bases; bases with no gene match: 6. CDR3 length: 16 residues. Written as DNA, the CDR3 is TGTGCCAGCAGCCCGACTAGCGGGGTAAACACAGATACGCAGTATTTT. Translated, it gives CASSPTSGVNTDTQYF.

The chain has TRBV6-5 and TRBJ2-5; no clear D gene. This CDR3 spans 13 amino acids. Trimming took off 8 bases at V and 5 bases at J, with 15 bases between the two ends. Germline loops: CDR1 MNHEY, CDR2 SVGAGI. CDR3 sequence reads: CASPKRLLETQYF. The CDR3 nucleotides read TGTGCCAGCCCAAAGCGTCTCTTGGAGACCCAGTACTTC.

The gene calls are TRBV11-1 and TRBJ2-1; the D gene is possibly TRBD2 (6 bases). Trimming removed 1 base from V and 6 bases from J, with 10 bases in between. The CDR3 length is 14 residues. Germline CDR1 and CDR2: SGHAT and FQDESV (reference sequence). In DNA form, the CDR3 reads TGTGCCAGCAGCTTAGTGAGTAGCGGCAATGAGCAGTTCTTC. Residues: CASSLVSSGNEQFF.

This clone was observed a single time. The V and J genes are TRBV7-8 and TRBJ2-3; TRBD2 agrees at 15 bases. V trimming: 5 bases; J trimming: 2 bases; junction bases outside the gene matches: 11. The germline V gene has CDR1 SGHVS and CDR2 FQNEAQ. The CDR3 loop spans 19 amino acids. CDR3 sequence reads: CASSVVQGLAGGSTDTQYF. Here the CDR3 DNA reads TGTGCCAGCAGCGTCGTTCAAGGACTAGCGGGGGGGTCCACAGATACGCAGTATTTT.

The chain has TRBV2 and TRBJ2-2; weak D call: TRBD2 (6 bases). This CDR3 comprises 16 residues. V was clipped by 0 bases and J by 2 bases, with 10 bases between them. Germline V CDR1 and CDR2: SNHLY, FYNNEI. The CDR3 here is CASSEAGGANTGELFF. The CDR3 region has the DNA TGTGCCAGCAGTGAAGCCGGCGGGGCAAACACCGGGGAGCTGTTTTTT. Using reference TRBV2 and TRBJ2-2 for the parts outside the CDR3, the full variable domain is EPEVTQTPSHQVTQMGQEVILRCVPISNHLYFYWYRQILGQKVEFLVSFYNNEISEKSEIFDDQFSVERPDGSNFTLKIRSTKLEDSAMYFCASSEAGGANTGELFFGEGSRLTVL.

The rearrangement joins TRBV27 to TRBJ2-1; 8 bases fit TRBD2. Unmatched junction bases numbered 13, after V lost 5 bases and J lost 7 bases. The CDR3 has 16 amino acids. CDR1 MNHEY and CDR2 SMNVEV come from the germline V gene (reference sequence). CDR3 sequence (DNA): TGTGCCAGCAGTGGAACGCGGGGGGCCTTAACGAATGAGCAGTTCTTC. It is translated as CASSGTRGALTNEQFF.

This chain uses TRBV9 with TRBJ2-3; possible D gene TRBD2, 5 bases. This CDR3 contains 14 residues. Germline V gene lookup returns CDR1 SGDLS and CDR2 YYNGEE. Between the trimmed V and J ends, which lost 4 bases and 0 bases, there was a span of 9 bases. This CDR3 reads CASSFSGSTDTQYF. The CDR3 DNA reads as TGTGCCAGCAGCTTTTCGGGAAGCACAGATACGCAGTATTTT.

The J gene is TRBJ1-1, the V gene TRBV10-3, with 9 bases fitting TRBD1. Germline V lookup: CDR1 ENHRY, CDR2 SYGVKD. The CDR3 contains 13 residues. The V segment lost 9 bases and the J segment 4 bases; nucleotides outside the gene matches: 6. The CDR3 spells CAIGDRAPTEAFF. DNA of the CDR3: TGTGCCATAGGGGACAGGGCTCCCACTGAAGCTTTCTTT.

The chain carries TRBV2 and TRBJ2-4; 12 bases map to TRBD2. Trimming at V came to 6 bases and at J to 3 bases, leaving 12 bases not matched to a gene. Germline-derived CDR1 and CDR2 are SNHLY and FYNNEI. The CDR3 has 18 amino acids. CDR3 sequence reads: CASSDLSLAGGDKNIQYF. The CDR3 DNA is TGTGCCAGCAGCGATCTGTCGCTAGCGGGGGGGGACAAAAACATTCAGTACTTC.

In nucleotides, the CDR3 is TGCGCCAGCAGCTTGGCGAGACAGGGCAGCTGGGATGAGACCCAGTACTTC. Its translation: CASSLARQGSWDETQYF. V usage is TRBV5-1 and J usage is TRBJ2-5, with TRBD1 matching over 7 bases. This CDR3 contains 17 residues. Germline V gives CDR1 SGHRS, CDR2 YFSETQ. With 0 bases clipped from V and 5 bases from J, the junction kept 13 bases outside the gene matches.

This chain uses TRBV11-3 with TRBJ2-2; TRBD2 matches 13 bases. Trimming took 1 base from V and 1 from J; bases not matched to a gene: 3. CDR3 length: 18 residues. Germline V CDR1 and CDR2: SGHNT, YENEEA. DNA for the CDR3: TGTGCCAGCAGCTTAGGAAGACTAGCGGGGGGGAACACCGGGGAGCTGTTTTTT. Translation gives CASSLGRLAGGNTGELFF.

In DNA, the CDR3 is TGTGCCAGCAGCTTATCTGAGACAGCCTACAATGAGCAGTTCTTC. Translation gives CASSLSETAYNEQFF. J is TRBJ2-1 and V is TRBV7-9, with a possible D match to TRBD1 (5 bases). Trimming took off 2 bases at V and 2 bases at J, with 10 bases between the two ends. The germline V gene has CDR1 SEHNR and CDR2 FQNEAQ (reference sequence). The CDR3 runs 15 residues.

V is TRBV6-5 and J is TRBJ1-2; TRBD1 agrees at 11 bases. The V and J ends lost 6 bases and 7 bases, in that order; junction bases with no gene match: 7. This CDR3 region has 14 residues. The germline V gene has CDR1 MNHEY and CDR2 SVGAGI. CDR3 loop: CASRRTGGTLGYTF. CDR3 coding DNA: TGTGCCAGCAGGAGGACAGGGGGCACTCTTGGCTACACCTTC.

V gene TRBV4-3 combines with J gene TRBJ2-7; maybe TRBD2 (6 bases). CDR1 and CDR2 (germline): LGHNA, YSLEER. CDR3 length: 17 residues. Deletions cut 3 bases from V and 4 bases from J, with 22 bases between. The CDR3 DNA is TGCGCCAGCAGCCACGAGGAAATGCGGGGTGGTCTTTACGAGCAGTACTTC. Protein product: CASSHEEMRGGLYEQYF.

V gene TRBV20-1 combines with J gene TRBJ1-1; possible D gene TRBD1, 5 bases. Trimming pared 6 bases from V and 5 bases from J, leaving 10 bases between. The CDR3 is 11 amino acids. The V gene's germline CDR1 is DFQATT and CDR2 SNEGSKA (reference sequence). In nucleotides, the CDR3 is TGCAGTGCCAATGGGGGGACTGAAGCTTTCTTT. This sequence encodes CSANGGTEAFF.